One T cell receptor (beta chain) is described in this entry. Its antigen is unknown. The same CDR3 arises from other DNA sequences in this sample as well. Germline assignment: CDR1 SGHNT and CDR2 YYREEE (reference sequence). The junction had 2 bases not matched to a gene; V was cut back by 3 bases and J by 2 bases. This CDR3 comprises 14 residues. This entry is derived from a study of shared clonotypes between healthy human individuals. How the authors handled the data: Filtering differed for immunoSEQ, which gave only junction sequences without quality scores. Here immunoSEQ multiplex PCR was the method, and the copy in TCRdb shows in-frame clones only, minus some. That table supplies the V and J calls and clone size; D and trimming were determined from the DNA. The profile covers some 1.4 million clones, with about 96% appearing a single time and approximately 1.2% taken by the ten largest. Study outcomes and limitations: Only blood underwent sampling, and tissue repertoires likely differ.

This TCR came from a man younger than 45 in good health. This chain links TRBV5-4 with TRBJ2-7; 10 nucleotides align to TRBD2. The material sequenced was naive CD4+ T cells sorted from blood. Subset noted: CD45RA+ positively selected. As DNA, the CDR3 is TGTGCCAGCAGCTCTAGCGGGAGAACCTACGAGCAGTACTTC. Translated, it gives CASSSSGRTYEQYF.